This is a list of T cell receptor beta chains from one sample in a study of CD8 T cells in Susac syndrome. TCRdb passed the immunoSEQ multiplex PCR reads through MiXCR, listing each CDR3 protein once. The sample carries about 100,000 distinct CDR3 sequences, around 95% recorded once. The sequencing sample was made of CD8+ T cells from PBMCs. The receptors were sampled from a human donor with Susac syndrome. CDR3s include the opening cysteine and the closing phenylalanine or tryptophan. The D gene is left open where the match is weak. Only some rows state a clone size, as once, few, many or a class for expanded clones.

D gene,clone size,J gene,V gene,CDR3 DNA,CDR3 protein
NA,few,TRBJ1-2,TRBV14,TGTGCCAGCAGCCTGGACACTTATGGCTACACCTTC,CASSLDTYGYTF
NA,NA,TRBJ2-1,TRBV6-4,TGTGCCAGCAGTTCCGGGGATACGGGTGAGCAGTTCTTC,CASSSGDTGEQFF
NA,NA,TRBJ2-3,TRBV20-1,TGCAGTGCTAGGGGGGCCAGAGGCACAGATACGCAGTATTTT,CSARGARGTDTQYF
TRBD1,NA,TRBJ2-5,TRBV25-1,TGTGCCAGCAAGGAAGGTGGGGACAGATCAACCCAGTACTTC,CASKEGGDRSTQYF
TRBD1,NA,TRBJ2-7,TRBV12-3/TRBV12-4,TGTGCCAGCAGCCGGAGACAGGGGACCTACGAGCAGTACTTC,CASSRRQGTYEQYF
NA,NA,TRBJ1-5,TRBV20-1,TGCAGTGCTAGAGATCATGGTCAGCCCCAGCATTTT,CSARDHGQPQHF
TRBD1,NA,TRBJ2-6,TRBV12-3/TRBV12-4,TGTGCCAGCAGCCCTGACAGGGCTTATGGGGCCAACGTCCTGACTTTC,CASSPDRAYGANVLTF
NA,NA,TRBJ1-6,TRBV7-3,TGTGCCAGCAGCGCCGGAGGGCTGGGGTCACCCCTCCACTTT,CASSAGGLGSPLHF
NA,once,TRBJ2-7,TRBV9,TGTGCCAGCAGCCCGGGACCATCTACGGAGCAGTACTTC,CASSPGPSTEQYF
NA,NA,TRBJ1-1,TRBV14,TGTGCCAGCAGCCAACGGGGATCCCCCGCTGAAGCTTTCTTT,CASSQRGSPAEAFF
TRBD1,NA,TRBJ1-6,TRBV14,TGTGCCAGCAGCCACTTGACAGGGGTCGGATCACCCCTCCACTTT,CASSHLTGVGSPLHF
NA,NA,TRBJ2-2,TRBV6-4,TGTGCCAGCAGTGAAGCGAACACCGGGGAGCTGTTTTTT,CASSEANTGELFF
NA,NA,TRBJ2-7,TRBV15,TGTGCCACCAGCAGAGTATCTGGCTCCTACGAGCAGTACTTC,CATSRVSGSYEQYF
NA,NA,TRBJ2-7,TRBV3-1,TGTGCCAGCAGCCCGGAGTGGCAGGGTACCTACGAGCAGTACTTC,CASSPEWQGTYEQYF
NA,NA,TRBJ2-1,TRBV7-9,TGTGCCAGCAGCCCTCAAGGGGGGAGAAATACTGAGCAGTTCTTC,CASSPQGGRNTEQFF
TRBD1,NA,TRBJ2-7,TRBV28,TGTGCCAGCACTGGGACAGGGGGCGGCGAGCAGTACTTC,CASTGTGGGEQYF
NA,NA,TRBJ1-6,TRBV12-3/TRBV12-4,TGTGCCAGCTCTGGCTCCTATAATTCACCCCTCCACTTT,CASSGSYNSPLHF
TRBD2,NA,TRBJ2-1,TRBV7-9,TGTGCCAGCAGAGCGGGGGGGCATATCTATGAGCAGTTCTTC,CASRAGGHIYEQFF
NA,NA,TRBJ2-5,TRBV18,TGTGCCAGTCAACCGGCGCGAAACCAAGAGACCCAGTACTTC,CASQPARNQETQYF
NA,NA,TRBJ1-1,TRBV5-4,TGTGCCAGCAGCCTTGCAGGGTTTGGAGCTTTCTTT,CASSLAGFGAFF
TRBD1,NA,TRBJ1-4,TRBV5-1,TGCGCCAGCAGCTTGGCTCCCCAGGGGGCTAATGAAAAACTGTTTTTT,CASSLAPQGANEKLFF
TRBD2,NA,TRBJ2-7,TRBV4-1,TGCGCCAGCAGCCAAGAGCCGGGGGGAGGAACGCAGCAGTACTTC,CASSQEPGGGTQQYF
TRBD2,once,TRBJ2-1,TRBV29-1,TGCAGCGTTTCACAGGGTCCGGGACTAGCCAATGAGCAGTTCTTC,CSVSQGPGLANEQFF
NA,NA,TRBJ1-1,TRBV4-1,TGCGCCAGCAGCCAAGAGACAATCCGGAGGCCTGAAGCTTTCTTT,CASSQETIRRPEAFF
NA,NA,TRBJ1-2,TRBV20-1,TGCAGTGCTAGAACAGACTATGGCTACACCTTC,CSARTDYGYTF
NA,NA,TRBJ2-3,TRBV12-3/TRBV12-4,TGTGCCAGCAGTTTAGTGCCCAGCGGGAGCACAGATACGCAGTATTTT,CASSLVPSGSTDTQYF
NA,NA,TRBJ2-6,TRBV25-1,TGTGCCAGCAGTGCGCGTAGAGGGGCCAACGTCCTGACTTTC,CASSARRGANVLTF
NA,NA,TRBJ1-2,TRBV7-9,TGTGCCAGCAGCTTTGCCCCCCCAAGTAGCTACACCTTC,CASSFAPPSSYTF
TRBD1,once,TRBJ2-7,TRBV14,TGTGCCAGCAGCGCTCGACAGGGAAAAGCCTACGAGCAGTACTTC,CASSARQGKAYEQYF
NA,NA,TRBJ1-6,TRBV27,TGTGCCAGCAGTTTATCGCAGGGGAGGGGGAATAATTCACCCCTCCACTTT,CASSLSQGRGNNSPLHF
TRBD1,NA,TRBJ1-1,TRBV14,TGTGCCAGCAGCGGACTCACAGGGGGCCCTGAAGCTTTCTTT,CASSGLTGGPEAFF
TRBD1,NA,TRBJ2-1,TRBV25-1,TGTGCCAGCAGTGAGGACAGGGGGCAGTTCTTC,CASSEDRGQFF
TRBD1,NA,TRBJ1-1,TRBV4-2,TGTGCCAGCAGCCAGAGTTCTCCGGGACAGGGGGTCGCGAACACTGAAGCTTTCTTT,CASSQSSPGQGVANTEAFF
NA,NA,TRBJ1-2,TRBV6-5,TGTGCCAGCAGTCCCCGCCCAACAGCACTTTATGGCTACACCTTC,CASSPRPTALYGYTF
NA,NA,TRBJ2-1,TRBV29-1,TGCAGCGTCCCCCGGCCCGGAGGGGGGGATGAGCAGTTCTTC,CSVPRPGGGDEQFF
NA,NA,TRBJ2-1,TRBV5-6,TGTGCCAGCAGCTCGGACACCTTAACCTCCAATGAGCAGTTCTTC,CASSSDTLTSNEQFF
NA,NA,TRBJ1-2,TRBV9,TGTGCCAGCAGCGTAAGACACAGAAATGGCTACACCTTC,CASSVRHRNGYTF
NA,NA,TRBJ2-7,TRBV3-1,TGTGCCAGCAGCCATGACAGGTATCAGCAGTACTTC,CASSHDRYQQYF
TRBD1,NA,TRBJ2-3,TRBV6-4,TGTGCCAGCAGCGCGCGACAGGGAGATACGCAGTATTTT,CASSARQGDTQYF
NA,NA,TRBJ2-5,TRBV13,TGTGCCAGCAGCGACGGCCGGGGCCACCAAGAGACCCAGTACTTC,CASSDGRGHQETQYF
NA,NA,TRBJ1-3,TRBV6-5,TGTGCCAGCAGTTACGGACCCCCCCGGGGCTCTGGAAACACCATATATTTT,CASSYGPPRGSGNTIYF
NA,NA,TRBJ2-7,TRBV14,TGTGCCAGCAGCGTCCGATTAATCGAGACGCCGACCTACGAGCAGTACTTC,CASSVRLIETPTYEQYF
NA,NA,TRBJ2-7,TRBV2,TGTGCCAGCACCAGCCGGGTGTACGAGCAGTACTTC,CASTSRVYEQYF
NA,once,TRBJ2-4,TRBV6-5,TGTGCCAGCAGCCCGTCTCGGAGCCGCATTCAGTACTTC,CASSPSRSRIQYF
TRBD1,NA,TRBJ2-1,TRBV23-1,TGCGCCAGCAGTCAATCGGCGGACAGGGGGAAGTACAATGAGCAGTTCTTC,CASSQSADRGKYNEQFF
NA,NA,TRBJ2-2,TRBV6-5,TGTGCCAGCAAAAGGGAACTGCGGGACACCGGGGAGCTGTTTTTT,CASKRELRDTGELFF
NA,NA,TRBJ1-2,TRBV9,TGTGCCAGCGTCGACGGGAACTATGGCTACACCTTC,CASVDGNYGYTF